This entry lists 2 T cell receptor beta chains sequenced from one sample in a study of cytomegalovirus exposure and HLA in healthy donors. The PCR contained 60 Vbeta and 13 Jbeta primers. The method was immunoSEQ multiplex PCR; TCRdb's version includes in-frame clones alone and lacks a portion of them. The sample holds around 120,000 clones, around 78% seen once. Sequencing used PBMCs. The receptor set was obtained from a woman aged 40 to 50 in good health and CMV-seronegative.

The V gene is TRBV10-3, the J gene TRBJ2-1, with D perhaps matching TRBD2 (5 bases). The CDR3 sequence is 15 residues long. Germline assignment: CDR1 ENHRY and CDR2 SYGVKD. The V end lost 8 bases, the J end lost 0 bases, and 14 bases lay between the germline ends. The CDR3 DNA reads TGTGCCATCGCCTTAGGGAGTTTCTCCTACAATGAGCAGTTCTTC. This sequence encodes CAIALGSFSYNEQFF.

Points on this clone: Additional DNA sequences in this sample encode the identical CDR3. The chain recombines TRBV5-6 with TRBJ2-5, with 7 nucleotides matching TRBD1. V was pared by 1 base and J by 4 bases, with 1 base of the junction left unmatched. Per the germline V gene, CDR1 is SGHDT and CDR2 is YYEEEE. CDR3 length: 13 amino acids. The CDR3 reads CASSLRTGETQYF. In DNA, the CDR3 is TGTGCCAGCAGCTTGAGGACAGGAGAGACCCAGTACTTC.